This TCR beta chain was documented in a study of blood T cells in healthy people across ages. Study-level results: With naive T cell percentage, TCR beta diversity showed a strong correlation.

It was with a sample-barcoded 5' primer and a J-beta primer mix that a second PCR of about 7 to 12 cycles was run. All samples gave at least 2.5 million CDR3-containing paired-end reads. MiXCR, run by TCRdb on the 5' RACE reads, gives a single entry per CDR3 protein. The sample lists about 930,000 distinct CDR3 sequences; under 35% were seen once. In this sample, this clonotype turned up a few times. Its antigen is as yet unknown. The junction and the germline gene differ at one end; a read error may be behind it. Germline CDR1 and CDR2: LGHDT and YNNKEL (reference sequence). The CDR3 is 14 amino acids. This same sample was also taken into another study, of T cells of mothers and their children.

Input material: blood. The genes are TRBV3-1 and TRBJ2-7; no firm D call. The sequence came from a woman in her 40s in good health. The CDR3: CGSSPLYNSYEQYF. DNA for the CDR3: TGTGGCAGCAGCCCGCTCTATAATTCCTACGAGCAGTACTTC.